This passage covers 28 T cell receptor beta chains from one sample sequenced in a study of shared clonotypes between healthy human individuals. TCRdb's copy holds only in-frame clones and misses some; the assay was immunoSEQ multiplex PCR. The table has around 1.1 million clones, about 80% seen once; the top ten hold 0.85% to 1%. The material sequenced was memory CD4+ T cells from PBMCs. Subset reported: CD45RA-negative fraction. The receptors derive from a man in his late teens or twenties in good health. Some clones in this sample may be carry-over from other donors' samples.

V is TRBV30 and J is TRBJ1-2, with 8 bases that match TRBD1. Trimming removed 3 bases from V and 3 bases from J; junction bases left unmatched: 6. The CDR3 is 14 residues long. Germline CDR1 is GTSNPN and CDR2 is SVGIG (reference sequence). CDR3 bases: TGTGCCTGGAGAAGGACAGGGAAACACTATGGCTACACCTTC. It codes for CAWRRTGKHYGYTF. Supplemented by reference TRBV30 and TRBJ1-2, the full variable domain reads SQTIHQWPATLVQPVGSPLSLECTVEGTSNPNLYWYRQAAGRGLQLLFYSVGIGQISSEVPQNLSASRPQDRQFILSSKKLLLSDSGFYLCAWRRTGKHYGYTFGSGTRLTVV.

In DNA, the CDR3 is TGTGCCAGCAGCGTAGGAATTTTCGGCCCACGACGCTACAATGAGCAGTTCTTC. This sequence encodes CASSVGIFGPRRYNEQFF. The chain links TRBV9 to TRBJ2-1; D remains unclear. The CDR3 spans 18 residues. V was trimmed by 0 bases and J by 3 bases, leaving 19 bases between them. Germline CDR1 reads SGDLS; CDR2 reads YYNGEE.

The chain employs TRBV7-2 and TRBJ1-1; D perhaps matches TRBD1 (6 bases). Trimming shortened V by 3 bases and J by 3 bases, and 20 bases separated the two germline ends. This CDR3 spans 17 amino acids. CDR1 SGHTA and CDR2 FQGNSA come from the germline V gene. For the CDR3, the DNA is TGTGCCAGCAGCTTGGAATTGGGGGCGCATTCCCACACTGAAGCTTTCTTT. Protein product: CASSLELGAHSHTEAFF.

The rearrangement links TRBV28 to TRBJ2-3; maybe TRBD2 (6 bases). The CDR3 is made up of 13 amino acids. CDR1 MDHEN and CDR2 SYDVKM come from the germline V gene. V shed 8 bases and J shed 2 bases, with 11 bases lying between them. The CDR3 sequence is CASLRDLTDTQYF. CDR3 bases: TGTGCCAGCCTGCGGGACCTCACAGATACGCAGTATTTT.

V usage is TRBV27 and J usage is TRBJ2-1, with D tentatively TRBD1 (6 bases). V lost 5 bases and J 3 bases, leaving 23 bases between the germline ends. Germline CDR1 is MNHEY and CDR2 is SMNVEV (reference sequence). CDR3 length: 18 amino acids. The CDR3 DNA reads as TGTGCCAGCAGTCCCAAACGCCAACCGGGACAAAGCTACAATGAGCAGTTCTTC. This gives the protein CASSPKRQPGQSYNEQFF.

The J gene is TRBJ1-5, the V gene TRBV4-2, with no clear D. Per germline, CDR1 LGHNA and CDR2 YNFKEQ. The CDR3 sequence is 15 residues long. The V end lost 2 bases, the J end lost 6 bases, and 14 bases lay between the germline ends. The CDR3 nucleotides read TGTGCCAGCAGCCAACTTTCCGGGTCTGGTCAGCCCCAGCATTTT. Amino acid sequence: CASSQLSGSGQPQHF.

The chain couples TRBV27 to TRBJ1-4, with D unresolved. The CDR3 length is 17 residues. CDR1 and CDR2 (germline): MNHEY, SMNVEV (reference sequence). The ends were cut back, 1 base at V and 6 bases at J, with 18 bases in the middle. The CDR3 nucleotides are TGTGCCAGCAGTTTATTTTCTTTGGGTCGGCGGCATGAAAAACTGTTTTTT. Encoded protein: CASSLFSLGRRHEKLFF.

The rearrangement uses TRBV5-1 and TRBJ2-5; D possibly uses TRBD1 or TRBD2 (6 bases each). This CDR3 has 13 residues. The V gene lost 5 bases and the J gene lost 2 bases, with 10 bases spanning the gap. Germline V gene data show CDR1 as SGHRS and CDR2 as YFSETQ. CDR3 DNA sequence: TGCGCCAGCAGGCAGGGGACTCAAGAGACCCAGTACTTC. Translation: CASRQGTQETQYF.

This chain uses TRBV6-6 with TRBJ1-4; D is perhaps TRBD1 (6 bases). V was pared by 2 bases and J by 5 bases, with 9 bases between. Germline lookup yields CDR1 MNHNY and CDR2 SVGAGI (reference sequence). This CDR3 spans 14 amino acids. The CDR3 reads CASSYGQLNEKLFF. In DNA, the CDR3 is TGTGCCAGCAGTTACGGACAGCTGAATGAAAAACTGTTTTTT.

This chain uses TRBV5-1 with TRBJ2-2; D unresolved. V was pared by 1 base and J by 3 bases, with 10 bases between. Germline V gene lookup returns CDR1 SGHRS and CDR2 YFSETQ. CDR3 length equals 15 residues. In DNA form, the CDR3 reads TGCGCCAGCAGCTTGAGCGTGGTCGACACCGGGGAGCTGTTTTTT. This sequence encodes CASSLSVVDTGELFF.

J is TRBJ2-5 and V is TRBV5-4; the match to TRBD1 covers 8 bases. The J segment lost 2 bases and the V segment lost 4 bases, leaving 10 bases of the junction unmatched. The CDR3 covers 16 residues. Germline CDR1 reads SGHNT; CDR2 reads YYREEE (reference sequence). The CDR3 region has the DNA TGTGCCAGCAGCGGAACGGGACAGGCGAAACAAGAGACCCAGTACTTC. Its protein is CASSGTGQAKQETQYF.

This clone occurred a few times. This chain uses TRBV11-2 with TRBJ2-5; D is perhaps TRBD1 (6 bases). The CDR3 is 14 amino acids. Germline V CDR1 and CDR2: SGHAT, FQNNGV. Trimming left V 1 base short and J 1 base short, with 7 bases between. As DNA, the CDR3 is TGTGCCAGCAGCTTAGGGACAGTCCAAGAGACCCAGTACTTC. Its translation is CASSLGTVQETQYF.

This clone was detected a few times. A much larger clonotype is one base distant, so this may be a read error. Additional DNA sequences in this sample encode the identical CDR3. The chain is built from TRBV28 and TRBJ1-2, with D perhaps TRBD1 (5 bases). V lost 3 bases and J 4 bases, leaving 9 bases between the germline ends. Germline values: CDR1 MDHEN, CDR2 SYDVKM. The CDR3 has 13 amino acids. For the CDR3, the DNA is TGTGCCAGCAGTTTGGGTCAGGGCTATGGCTACACCTTC. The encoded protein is CASSLGQGYGYTF.

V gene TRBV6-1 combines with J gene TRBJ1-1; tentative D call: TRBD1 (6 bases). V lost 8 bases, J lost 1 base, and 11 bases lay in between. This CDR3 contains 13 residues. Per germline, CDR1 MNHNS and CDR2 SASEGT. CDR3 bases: TGTGCCAGCCGGACAGACCCGAACACTGAAGCTTTCTTT. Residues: CASRTDPNTEAFF.

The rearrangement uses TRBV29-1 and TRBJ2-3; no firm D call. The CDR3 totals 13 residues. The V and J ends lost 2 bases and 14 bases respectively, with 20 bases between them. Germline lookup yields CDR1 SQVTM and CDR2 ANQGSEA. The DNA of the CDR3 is TGCAGCGTTGAATATTCGTCGGCCATCGGACGGTATTTT. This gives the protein CSVEYSSAIGRYF.

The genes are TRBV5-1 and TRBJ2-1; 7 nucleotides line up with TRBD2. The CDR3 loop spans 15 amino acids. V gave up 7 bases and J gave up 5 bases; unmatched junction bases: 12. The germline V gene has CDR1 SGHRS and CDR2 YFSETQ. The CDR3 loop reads CASQTAGTTNNEQFF. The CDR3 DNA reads TGCGCCAGCCAAACAGCCGGGACTACCAACAATGAGCAGTTCTTC.

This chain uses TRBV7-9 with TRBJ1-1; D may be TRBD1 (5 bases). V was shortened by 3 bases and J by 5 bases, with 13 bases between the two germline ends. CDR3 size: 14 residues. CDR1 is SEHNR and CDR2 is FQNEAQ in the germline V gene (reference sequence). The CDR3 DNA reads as TGTGCCAGCAGCTTCCGGGACGGTCGGACTGAAGCTTTCTTT. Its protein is CASSFRDGRTEAFF. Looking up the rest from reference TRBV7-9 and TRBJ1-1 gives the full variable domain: DTGVSQNPRHKITKRGQNVTFRCDPISEHNRLYWYRQTLGQGPEFLTYFQNEAQLEKSRLLSDRFSAERPKGSFSTLEIQRTEQGDSAMYLCASSFRDGRTEAFFGQGTRLTVV.

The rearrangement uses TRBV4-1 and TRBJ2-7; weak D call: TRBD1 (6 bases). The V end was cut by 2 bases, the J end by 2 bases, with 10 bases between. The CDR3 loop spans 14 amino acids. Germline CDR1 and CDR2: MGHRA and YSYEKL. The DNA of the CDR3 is TGCGCCAGCAGCCAACTACAGGGTACCTACGAGCAGTACTTC. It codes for CASSQLQGTYEQYF.

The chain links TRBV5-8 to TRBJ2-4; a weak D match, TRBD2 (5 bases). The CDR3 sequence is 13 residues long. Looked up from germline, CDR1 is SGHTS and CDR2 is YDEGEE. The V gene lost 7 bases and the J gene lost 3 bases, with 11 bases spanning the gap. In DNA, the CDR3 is TGTGCCAGCTGCCGGGGTGGCAAAAACATTCAGTACTTC. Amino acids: CASCRGGKNIQYF.

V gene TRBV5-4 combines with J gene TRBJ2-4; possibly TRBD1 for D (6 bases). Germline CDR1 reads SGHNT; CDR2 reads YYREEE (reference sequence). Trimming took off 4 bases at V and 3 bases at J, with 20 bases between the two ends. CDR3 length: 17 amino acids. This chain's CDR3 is CASSRSGGRGGKNIQYF. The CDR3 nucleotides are TGTGCCAGCAGCCGGTCCGGTGGGAGAGGGGGCAAAAACATTCAGTACTTC.

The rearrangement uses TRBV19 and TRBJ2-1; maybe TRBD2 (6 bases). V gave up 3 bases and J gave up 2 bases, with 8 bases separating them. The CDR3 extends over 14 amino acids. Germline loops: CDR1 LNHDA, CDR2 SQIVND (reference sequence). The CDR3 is CASSIGGAYNEQFF. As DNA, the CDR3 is TGTGCCAGTAGTATCGGCGGGGCCTACAATGAGCAGTTCTTC.

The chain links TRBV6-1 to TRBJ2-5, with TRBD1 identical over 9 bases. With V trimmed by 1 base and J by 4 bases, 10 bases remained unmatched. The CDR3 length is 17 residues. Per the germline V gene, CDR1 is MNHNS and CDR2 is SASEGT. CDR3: CASSEGSVGQGAETQYF. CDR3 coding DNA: TGTGCCAGCAGTGAAGGTTCTGTGGGACAGGGCGCAGAGACCCAGTACTTC.

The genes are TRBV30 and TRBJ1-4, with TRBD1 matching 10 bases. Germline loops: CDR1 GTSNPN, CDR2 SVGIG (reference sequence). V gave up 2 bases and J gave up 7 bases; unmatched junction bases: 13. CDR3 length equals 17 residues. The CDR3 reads CAWSPLGQGDRGEKLFF. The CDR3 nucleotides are TGTGCCTGGAGTCCCTTAGGACAGGGGGATCGGGGTGAAAAACTGTTTTTT.

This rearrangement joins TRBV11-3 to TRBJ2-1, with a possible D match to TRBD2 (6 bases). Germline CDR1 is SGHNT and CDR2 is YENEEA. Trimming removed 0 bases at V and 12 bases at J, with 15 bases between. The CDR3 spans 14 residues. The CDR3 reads CASSLESGGTTQFF. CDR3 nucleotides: TGTGCCAGCAGCTTAGAGTCAGGCGGGACGACGCAGTTCTTC. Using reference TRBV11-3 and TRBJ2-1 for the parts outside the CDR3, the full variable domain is EAGVVQSPRYKIIEKKQPVAFWCNPISGHNTLYWYLQNLGQGPELLIRYENEEAVDDSQLPKDRFSAERLKGVDSTLKIQPAELGDSAVYLCASSLESGGTTQFFGPGTRLTVL.

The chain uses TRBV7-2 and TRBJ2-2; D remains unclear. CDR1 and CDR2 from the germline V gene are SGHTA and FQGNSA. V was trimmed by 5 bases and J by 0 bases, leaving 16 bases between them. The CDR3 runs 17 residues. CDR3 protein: CASSPDQFRANTGELFF. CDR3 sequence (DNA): TGTGCCAGCAGCCCTGACCAATTTCGCGCGAACACCGGGGAGCTGTTTTTT.

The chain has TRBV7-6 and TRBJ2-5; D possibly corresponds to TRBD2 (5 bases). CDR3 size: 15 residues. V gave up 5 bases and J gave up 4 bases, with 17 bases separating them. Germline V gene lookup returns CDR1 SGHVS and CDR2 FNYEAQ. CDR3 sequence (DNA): TGTGCCAGCAGCCGAGGGTACAGCTCAGGAGAGACCCAGTACTTC. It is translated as CASSRGYSSGETQYF.

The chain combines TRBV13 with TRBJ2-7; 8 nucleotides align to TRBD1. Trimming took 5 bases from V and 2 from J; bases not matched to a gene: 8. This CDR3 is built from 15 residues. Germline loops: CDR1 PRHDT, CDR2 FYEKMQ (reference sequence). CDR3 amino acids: CASSQDGTGAYEQYF. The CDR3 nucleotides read TGTGCCAGCAGCCAGGACGGGACAGGAGCCTACGAGCAGTACTTC.

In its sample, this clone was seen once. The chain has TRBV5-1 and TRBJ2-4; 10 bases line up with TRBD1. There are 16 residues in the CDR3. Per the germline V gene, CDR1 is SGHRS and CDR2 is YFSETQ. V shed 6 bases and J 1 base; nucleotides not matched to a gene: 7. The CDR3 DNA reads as TGCGCCAGCACGACACAGGGACAGGGGGCCAAAAACATTCAGTACTTC. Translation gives CASTTQGQGAKNIQYF.